Here is one TCR beta chain with its context. Antigen unknown. Trimming removed 5 bases at V and 1 base at J, with 11 bases between. The CDR3 is 15 amino acids. Germline CDR1 and CDR2: MDHEN and SYDVKM. The study ran its PCR with 60 Vbeta and 13 Jbeta primers. Using immunoSEQ multiplex PCR, the repertoire was profiled, and TCRdb retains in-frame clones only, with some absent. The sample contains about 130,000 clones, around four fifths of which appear only once. The data are from a study of cytomegalovirus exposure and HLA in healthy donors. Study-level information: As an earlier analysis found, some 170 million T cells yielded approximately 110 million unique TCR beta sequences. Study-level findings and limits: Other equally common chains were less clonally expanded than HLA-associated TCR beta chains, a later analysis showed. High specificity and sensitivity for cytomegalovirus status were reported for the classifier. CMV serostatus stood as the only immune exposure information on hand.

The chain carries TRBV28 and TRBJ2-2; no clear D. What was sequenced was PBMCs. The sequence was collected from a young man in good health and CMV-seropositive. Here the CDR3 reads CASSPPLRNTGELFF. The CDR3 DNA reads TGTGCCAGCAGTCCTCCTCTCCGGAACACCGGGGAGCTGTTTTTT.